This T cell receptor (beta chain) derives from a study of graft-versus-host responses after intestinal transplantation. The CDR3 totals 16 residues. Germline CDR1 reads MGHRA; CDR2 reads YSYEKL. Losses at the gene ends were 3 bases for V and 8 bases for J; bases not matched to a gene: 10. Sequencing used immunoSEQ multiplex PCR; TCRdb keeps in-frame clones, though not all of them. The data contain roughly 100,000 clones, 85% to 95% of them singletons. The sample holds one count of this clone. Its antigen is still unknown. Sequenced material: unstimulated CD8+ T cells sorted from spleen or lymph node cells, taken before transplant. The J gene is TRBJ2-1, the V gene TRBV4-1, with 10 bases aligning to TRBD2. The sequence was collected from a human donor who was the organ donor for an intestinal transplant. In DNA, the CDR3 is TGCGCCAGCAGCCAGAGCGGGGGGGCCGCTTACTATGAGCAGTTCTTC. Protein: CASSQSGGAAYYEQFF.